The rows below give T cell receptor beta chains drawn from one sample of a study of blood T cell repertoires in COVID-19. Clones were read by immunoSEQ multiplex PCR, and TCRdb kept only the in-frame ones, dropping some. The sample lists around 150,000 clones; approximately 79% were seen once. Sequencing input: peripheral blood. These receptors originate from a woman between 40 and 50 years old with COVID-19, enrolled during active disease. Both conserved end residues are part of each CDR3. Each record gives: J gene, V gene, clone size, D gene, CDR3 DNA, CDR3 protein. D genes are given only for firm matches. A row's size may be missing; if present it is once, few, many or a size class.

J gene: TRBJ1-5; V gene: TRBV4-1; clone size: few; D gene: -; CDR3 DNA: TGCGCCAGCAGCCAAGAACAGCGGGATGATCAGCCCCAGCATTTT; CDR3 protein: CASSQEQRDDQPQHF
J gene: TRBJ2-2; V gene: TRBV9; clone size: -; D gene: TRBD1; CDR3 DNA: TGTGCCAGCAGCGTAATTGGCCTGCGACAGGGAATGGCCGGGGAGCTGTTTTTT; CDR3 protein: CASSVIGLRQGMAGELFF
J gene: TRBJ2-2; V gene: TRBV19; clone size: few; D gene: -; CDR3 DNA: TGTGCCAGTAGTTATGTCTCCCGGACCGGGGAGCTGTTTTTT; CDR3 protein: CASSYVSRTGELFF
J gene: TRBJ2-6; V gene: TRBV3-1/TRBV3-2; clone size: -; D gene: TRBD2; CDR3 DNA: TGTGCCAGCAGCCAAGATCTGATCAGGAGCGGGGAAACCTCTGGGGCCAACGTCCTGACTTTC; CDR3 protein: CASSQDLIRSGETSGANVLTF
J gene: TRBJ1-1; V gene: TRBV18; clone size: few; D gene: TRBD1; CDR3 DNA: TGTGCCAGCTCACCGGACAGGGTGGACACTGAAGCTTTCTTT; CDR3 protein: CASSPDRVDTEAFF
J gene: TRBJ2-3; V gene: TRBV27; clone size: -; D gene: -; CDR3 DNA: TGTGCCAGCAGACTAGGTAACACAGATACGCAGTATTTT; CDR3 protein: CASRLGNTDTQYF
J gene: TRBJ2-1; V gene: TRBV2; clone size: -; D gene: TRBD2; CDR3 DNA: TGTGCCAGCAGCGGAACAGGGACTAGCGGGAGTTTCTCCCCCGAGCAGTTCTTC; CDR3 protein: CASSGTGTSGSFSPEQFF
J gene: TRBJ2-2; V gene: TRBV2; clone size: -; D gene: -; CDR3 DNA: TGTGCCGGCTCAGGTCCCGGGGAGCTGTTTTTT; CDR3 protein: CAGSGPGELFF
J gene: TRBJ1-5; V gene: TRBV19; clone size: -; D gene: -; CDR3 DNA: TGTGCCAGTAGTAGGGGGGTTCAGCCCCAGCATTTT; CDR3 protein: CASSRGVQPQHF
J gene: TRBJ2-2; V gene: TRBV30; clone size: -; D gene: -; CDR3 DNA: TGTGCCTGGAGTGCCCCTCCGTGGGGGGCCGGGGAGCTGTTTTTT; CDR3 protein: CAWSAPPWGAGELFF
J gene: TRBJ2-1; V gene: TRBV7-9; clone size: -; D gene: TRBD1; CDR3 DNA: TGTGCCAGCAGCGCTCCGACAGGGGACGGTTTAAGATCCTACAATGAGCAGTTCTTC; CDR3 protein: CASSAPTGDGLRSYNEQFF
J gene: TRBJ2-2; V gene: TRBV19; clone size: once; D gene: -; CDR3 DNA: TGTGCCAGTAGTATTCCGGGAGCGAACACCGGGGAGCTGTTTTTT; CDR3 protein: CASSIPGANTGELFF
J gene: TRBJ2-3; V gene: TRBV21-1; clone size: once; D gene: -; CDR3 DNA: TGTGCCAGCAGCGTAAGCAGCCTTCGGGGACTAGCGGGAGAGGGAGATACGCAGTATTTT; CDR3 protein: CASSVSSLRGLAGEGDTQYF
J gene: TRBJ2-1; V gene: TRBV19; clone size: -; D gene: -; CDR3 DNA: TGTGCCAGTAGAAGAGCTAGCTACAATGAGCAGTTCTTC; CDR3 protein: CASRRASYNEQFF
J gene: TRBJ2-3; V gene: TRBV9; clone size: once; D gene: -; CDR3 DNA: TGTGCCAGCAGCGGAACAAATACGCAGTATTTT; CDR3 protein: CASSGTNTQYF
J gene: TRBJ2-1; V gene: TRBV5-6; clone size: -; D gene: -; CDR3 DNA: TGTGCCAGCAGCTTTAGGGGGTCATCCTACAATGAGCAGTTCTTC; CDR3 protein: CASSFRGSSYNEQFF
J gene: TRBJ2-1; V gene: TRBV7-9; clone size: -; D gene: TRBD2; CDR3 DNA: TGTGCCAGCAGCCCACGACGACTAGCGGGAGGGCCTGAGCAGTTCTTC; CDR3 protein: CASSPRRLAGGPEQFF
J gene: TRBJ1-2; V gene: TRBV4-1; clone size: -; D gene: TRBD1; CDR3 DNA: TGCGCCAGCAGCCAAGCTTCCGGGACAGGGCTCTATGGCTACACCTTC; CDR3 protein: CASSQASGTGLYGYTF
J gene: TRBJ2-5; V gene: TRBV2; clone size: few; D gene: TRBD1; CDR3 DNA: TGTGCCAGCAGTGAAGGTCTAGGGGACAGGGTCCAGACCCAGTACTTC; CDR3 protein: CASSEGLGDRVQTQYF
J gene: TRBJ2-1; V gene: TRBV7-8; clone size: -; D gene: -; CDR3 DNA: TGTGCCAGCAGCTTAATGGTGAGGGAGGCATCCTACAATGAGCAGTTCTTC; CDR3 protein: CASSLMVREASYNEQFF
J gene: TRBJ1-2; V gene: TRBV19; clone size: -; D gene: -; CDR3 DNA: TGTGCCAGTAGTAGCCAGGGACATCCCGATGGCTACACCTTC; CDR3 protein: CASSSQGHPDGYTF
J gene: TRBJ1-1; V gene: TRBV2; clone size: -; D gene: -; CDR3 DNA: TGTGCCAGCAGGGAGTTAACCGGGATCTTTGAAGCTTTCTTT; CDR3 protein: CASRELTGIFEAFF
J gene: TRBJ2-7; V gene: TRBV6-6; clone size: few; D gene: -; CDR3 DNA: TGTGCCAGCAGTTACAAGCGGGTCACCTACGAGCAGTACTTC; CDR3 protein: CASSYKRVTYEQYF
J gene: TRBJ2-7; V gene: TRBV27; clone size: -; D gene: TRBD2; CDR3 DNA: TGTGCCAGCAATGAGAGCGGGAGGAGGAACGAGCAGTACTTC; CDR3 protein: CASNESGRRNEQYF
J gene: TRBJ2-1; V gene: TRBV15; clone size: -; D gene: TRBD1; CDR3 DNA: TGTGCCACCAGCAGAACAGGGGGCAATTTAGATGAGCAGTTCTTC; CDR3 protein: CATSRTGGNLDEQFF
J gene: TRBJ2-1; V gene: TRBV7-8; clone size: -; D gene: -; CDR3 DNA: TGTGCCAGCAGCCCGAGCTCCTACAATGAGCAGTTCTTC; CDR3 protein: CASSPSSYNEQFF
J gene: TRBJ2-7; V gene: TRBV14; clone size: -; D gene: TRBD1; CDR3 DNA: TGTGCCAGCAGCCCAAGGACAGGGTATGGCGAGCAGTACTTC; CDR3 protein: CASSPRTGYGEQYF
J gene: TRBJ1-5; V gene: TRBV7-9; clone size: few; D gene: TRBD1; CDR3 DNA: TGTGCCAGCAGCGCCTGGACAGGTAGTTATAGCAATCAGCCCCAGCATTTT; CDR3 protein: CASSAWTGSYSNQPQHF
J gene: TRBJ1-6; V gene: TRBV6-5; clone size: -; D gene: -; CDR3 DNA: TGTGCCAGCAGGGACAGATATAATTCACCCCTCCACTTT; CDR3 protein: CASRDRYNSPLHF
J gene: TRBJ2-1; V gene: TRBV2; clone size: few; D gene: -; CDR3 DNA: TGTGCCAGCAGTGCACGCGGGTTCAATGAGCAGTTCTTC; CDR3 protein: CASSARGFNEQFF
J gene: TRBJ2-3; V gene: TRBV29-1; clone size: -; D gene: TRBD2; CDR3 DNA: TGCAGCGTTGAGTGGCGGGGGGTCCCCTATACGCAGTATTTT; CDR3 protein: CSVEWRGVPYTQYF
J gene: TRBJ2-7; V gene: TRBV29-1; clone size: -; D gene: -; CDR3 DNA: TGCAGCGTTTACGCGGACTCCTACGAGCAGTACTTC; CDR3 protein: CSVYADSYEQYF
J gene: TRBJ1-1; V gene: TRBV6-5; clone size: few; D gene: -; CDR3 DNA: TGTGCCAGCAGTATCCCGGGCACTGAAGCTTTCTTT; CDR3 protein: CASSIPGTEAFF
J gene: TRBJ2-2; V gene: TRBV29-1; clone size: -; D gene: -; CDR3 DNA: TGCAGCGTTCGACTGGCGGGCTACACCGGGGAGCTGTTTTTT; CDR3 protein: CSVRLAGYTGELFF
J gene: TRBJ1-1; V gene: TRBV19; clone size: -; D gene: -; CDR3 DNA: TGTGCCACCGCCAGGGGCTCGAACACTGAAGCTTTCTTT; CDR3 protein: CATARGSNTEAFF
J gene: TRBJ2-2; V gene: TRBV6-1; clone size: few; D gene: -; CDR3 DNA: TGTGCCAGCAGTGAAACCCAGGGGTCCGGCGGGGAGCTGTTTTTT; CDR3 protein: CASSETQGSGGELFF
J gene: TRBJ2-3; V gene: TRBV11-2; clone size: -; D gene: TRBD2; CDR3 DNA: TGTGCCAGCAGCTTATGGGCGGGAGGGGTAGATACGCAGTATTTT; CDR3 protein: CASSLWAGGVDTQYF
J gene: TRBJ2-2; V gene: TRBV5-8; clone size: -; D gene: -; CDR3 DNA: TGTGCCAGCAGCTTGGACAGGGTGAACACCGGGGAGCTGTTTTTT; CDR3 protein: CASSLDRVNTGELFF
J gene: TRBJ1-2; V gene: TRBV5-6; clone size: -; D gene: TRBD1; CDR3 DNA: TGTGCCAGCAGCTCTCTGACAGGGACCCAGCAGAGTCGGGGCTACACCTTC; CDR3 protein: CASSSLTGTQQSRGYTF
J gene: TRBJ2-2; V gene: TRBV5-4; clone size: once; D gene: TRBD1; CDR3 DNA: TGTGCCAGCAGCTTAGTGCAGGGGGCCGGGGAGCTGTTTTTT; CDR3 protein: CASSLVQGAGELFF
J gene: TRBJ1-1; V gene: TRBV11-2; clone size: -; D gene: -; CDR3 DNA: TGTGCCAGCAGCATCAGAACTCGGACTTCCAATGAAGCTTTCTTT; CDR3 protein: CASSIRTRTSNEAFF
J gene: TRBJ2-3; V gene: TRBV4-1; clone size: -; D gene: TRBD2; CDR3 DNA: TGCGCCAGCAGCCAAGATATGGAGCTAGCGGGGGAGACAGATACGCAGTATTTT; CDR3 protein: CASSQDMELAGETDTQYF
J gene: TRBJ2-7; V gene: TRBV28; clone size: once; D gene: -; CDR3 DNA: TGTGCCAGCAGTTTTCCCCTACAGGGTAACGAGCAGTACTTC; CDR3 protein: CASSFPLQGNEQYF
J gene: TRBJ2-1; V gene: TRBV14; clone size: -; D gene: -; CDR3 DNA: TGTGCCAGCAGCCAAGCCCCCGGAGGTTTCAATGAGCAGTTCTTC; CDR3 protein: CASSQAPGGFNEQFF
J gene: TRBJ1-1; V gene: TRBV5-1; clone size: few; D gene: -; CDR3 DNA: TGCGCCAGCAGGACCGGGGGGAACACTGAAGCTTTCTTT; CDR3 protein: CASRTGGNTEAFF
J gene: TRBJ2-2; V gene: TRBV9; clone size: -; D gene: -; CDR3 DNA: TGTGCCAGCAGCGTCCCAGACAGGTTGCCGAACACCGGGGAGCTGTTTTTT; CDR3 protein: CASSVPDRLPNTGELFF
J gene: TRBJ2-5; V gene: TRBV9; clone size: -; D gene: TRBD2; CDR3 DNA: TGTGCCAGCAGCGCCGGGGGGGACCAAGAGACCCAGTACTTC; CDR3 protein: CASSAGGDQETQYF
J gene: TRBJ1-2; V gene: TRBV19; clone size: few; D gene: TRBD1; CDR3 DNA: TGTGCCAGTAGTGTACCCGGGACAGGGGTATTCGGCTACACCTTC; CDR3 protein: CASSVPGTGVFGYTF
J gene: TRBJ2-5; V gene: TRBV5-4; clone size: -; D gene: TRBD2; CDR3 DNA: TGTGCCAGCAGCTTAGAACTAGCGGGAGTTAAAGAGACCCAGTACTTC; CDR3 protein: CASSLELAGVKETQYF
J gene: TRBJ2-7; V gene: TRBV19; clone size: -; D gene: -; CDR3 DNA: TGTGCCAGTAGTATTACAGGGACCTACGAGCAGTACTTC; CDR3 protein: CASSITGTYEQYF
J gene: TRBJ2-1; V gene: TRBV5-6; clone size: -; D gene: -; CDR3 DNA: TGTGCCAGCAGCTGGAGGCTCAACACGAATGAGCAGTTCTTC; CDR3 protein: CASSWRLNTNEQFF
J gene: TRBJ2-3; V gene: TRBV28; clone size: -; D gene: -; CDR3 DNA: TGTGCCAGCAGTTCCTATTGGGGGGGCACAGATACGCAGTATTTT; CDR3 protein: CASSSYWGGTDTQYF